This TCR beta chain was retrieved from a study of T-cell memory formation after mild COVID-19. Study-wide background: There were largely donor-specific TCR clusters. Study outcomes and limitations: The finding that pre-infection memory included some responding clones suggested that cross-reactive memory joined. Among clones contracting day 15 to 85, CD4/CD8 was balanced, whereas later expanders leaned CD4+.

This clonotype came up many times. Its antigen is undetermined. TCRdb called the 5' RACE reads again in MiXCR, with one record for every CDR3 protein. Here the sample spans around 410,000 distinct CDR3 sequences, 20% to 25% being singletons. Source material: PBMCs or a T cell subset sorted from them (not recorded which). The receptor's source is an adult woman who had mild COVID-19 (a few samples of this study predate the infection). Cell type and time point are not known.

DNA of the CDR3: TGCGCCAGCAGCCAAGAAACGGGACTAGACTACAATGAGCAGTTCTTC. Protein: CASSQETGLDYNEQFF. V and J are TRBV4-1 and TRBJ2-1, with 8 bases lining up with TRBD2. In germline, CDR1 is MGHRA, CDR2 YSYEKL. The V and J ends lost 0 bases and 3 bases, in that order; junction bases with no gene match: 4. This CDR3 region has 16 residues.